The clone carrying this T cell receptor beta chain was picked up a small number of times. The ends were cut back, 1 base at V and 7 bases at J, with 13 bases in the middle. The CDR3 contains 14 residues. The germline CDR1 and CDR2 sequences are MNHEY and SVGEGT. A single record per CDR3 protein comes from TCRdb applying MiXCR to the reads. The sample lists some 680,000 distinct CDR3 sequences, approximately 40% seen once, with about 2.8% in the top ten. This sample is part of a study of T cell repertoires in cytomegalovirus infection. V and J are TRBV6-2 or TRBV6-3 and TRBJ1-1, with TRBD1 as a possible D gene (5 bases). Sequenced: PBMCs. The TCR comes from a human donor in good health (CMV status not recorded). Some clones in this sample may be carry-over from other donors' samples. The CDR3 loop reads CASSYWRDRSEAFF. The CDR3, as DNA: TGTGCCAGCAGTTACTGGAGGGACCGGAGTGAAGCTTTCTTT.